This T cell receptor (beta chain) was retrieved from a study of CD8+ T cells in alopecia areata. Broader study findings: Having just one nonresponder leaves the connection between baseline CD8+ expansion and response unresolved.

Germline V gives CDR1 SGDLS, CDR2 YYNGEE. The CDR3 totals 14 residues. The V gene lost 0 bases and the J gene lost 6 bases, with 12 bases spanning the gap. A word on this clone: The antigen is not known.

Documented treatment: oral pan-JAK inhibitor, 5-10 mg twice daily. The sequencing template was cDNA reverse transcribed from extracted RNA. TCRdb's copy holds only in-frame clones and misses some; the assay was immunoSEQ multiplex PCR. Among more than 200,000 clones, roughly three fifths were seen once, and the ten largest hold more than 1%. Here the sequenced sample was CD4+ T cells sorted from blood, taken between weeks 43 and 45, from a patient treated with tofacitinib. The V and J genes are TRBV9 and TRBJ1-2; no definite D call. The receptor comes from a human donor with alopecia areata. CDR3 residues: CASSVVVGPHGYTF. The CDR3 bases are TGTGCCAGCAGCGTAGTCGTGGGTCCCCATGGCTACACCTTC.